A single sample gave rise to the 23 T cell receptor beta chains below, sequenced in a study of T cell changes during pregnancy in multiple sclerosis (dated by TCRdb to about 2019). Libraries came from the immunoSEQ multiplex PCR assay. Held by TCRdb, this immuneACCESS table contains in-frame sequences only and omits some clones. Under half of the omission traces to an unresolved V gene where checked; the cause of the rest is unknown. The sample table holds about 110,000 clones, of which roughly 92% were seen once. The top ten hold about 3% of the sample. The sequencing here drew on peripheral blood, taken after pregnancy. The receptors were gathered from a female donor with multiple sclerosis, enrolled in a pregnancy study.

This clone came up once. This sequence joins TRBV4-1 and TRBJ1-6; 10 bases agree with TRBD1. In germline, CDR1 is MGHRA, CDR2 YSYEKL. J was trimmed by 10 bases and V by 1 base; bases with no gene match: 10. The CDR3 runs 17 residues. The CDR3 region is CASSQADRGREESPLHF. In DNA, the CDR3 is TGCGCCAGCAGCCAAGCCGACAGGGGGCGAGAAGAGTCACCCCTCCACTTT.

The CDR3 loop reads CASSFPAGGLDETQYF. The CDR3 nucleotides are TGCGCCAGCAGCTTCCCCGCGGGGGGGCTCGACGAGACCCAGTACTTC. The V and J genes are TRBV5-1 and TRBJ2-5; TRBD2 matches at 9 bases. CDR3 length: 16 residues. V gave up 2 bases and J gave up 5 bases; unmatched junction bases: 10. The germline V gene encodes CDR1 SGHRS and CDR2 YFSETQ.

Here the CDR3 DNA reads TGTGCCAGCAGCATTCAGGGGAATCAGCCCCAGCATTTT. Its protein product is CASSIQGNQPQHF. The chain joins TRBV11-2 to TRBJ1-5, with D perhaps TRBD1 (6 bases). V lost 5 bases and J lost 4, with 9 bases in between. This CDR3 is 13 amino acids long. CDR1 and CDR2 (germline): SGHAT, FQNNGV.

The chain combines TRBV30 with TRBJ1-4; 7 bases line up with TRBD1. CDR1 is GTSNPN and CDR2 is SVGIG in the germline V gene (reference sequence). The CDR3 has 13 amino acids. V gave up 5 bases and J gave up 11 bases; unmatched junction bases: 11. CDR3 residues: CAWGDLTGLKLFF. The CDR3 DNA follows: TGTGCCTGGGGGGACCTGACAGGGCTGAAACTGTTTTTT.

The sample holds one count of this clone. CDR3 in DNA: TGTGCCAGCAGTCCCCACACGGGGGGCACTAATGAAAAACTGTTTTTT. Translated: CASSPHTGGTNEKLFF. The chain links TRBV25-1 to TRBJ1-4; possibly TRBD1 for D (6 bases). Germline loops: CDR1 MGHDK, CDR2 SYGVNS. V lost 5 bases, J lost 2 bases, and 15 bases lay in between. CDR3 length equals 16 residues.

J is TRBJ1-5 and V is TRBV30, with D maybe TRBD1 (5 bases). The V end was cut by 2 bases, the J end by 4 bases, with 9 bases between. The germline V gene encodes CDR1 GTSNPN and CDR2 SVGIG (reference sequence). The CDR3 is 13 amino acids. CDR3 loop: CAWSRAGNQPQHF. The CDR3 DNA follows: TGTGCCTGGAGTAGGGCAGGGAATCAGCCCCAGCATTTT.

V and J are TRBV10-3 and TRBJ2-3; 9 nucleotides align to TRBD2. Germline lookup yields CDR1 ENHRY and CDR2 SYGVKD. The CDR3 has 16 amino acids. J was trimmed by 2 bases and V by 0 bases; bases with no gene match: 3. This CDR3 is CAISESAGGSTDTQYF. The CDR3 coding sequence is TGTGCCATCAGTGAGTCAGCGGGGGGATCCACAGATACGCAGTATTTT.

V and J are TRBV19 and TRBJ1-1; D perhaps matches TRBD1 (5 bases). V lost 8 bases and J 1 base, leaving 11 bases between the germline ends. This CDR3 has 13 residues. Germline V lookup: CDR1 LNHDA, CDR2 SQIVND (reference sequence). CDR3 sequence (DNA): TGTGCCAGTTCCAGGGCGGAGAACACTGAAGCTTTCTTT. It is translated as CASSRAENTEAFF.

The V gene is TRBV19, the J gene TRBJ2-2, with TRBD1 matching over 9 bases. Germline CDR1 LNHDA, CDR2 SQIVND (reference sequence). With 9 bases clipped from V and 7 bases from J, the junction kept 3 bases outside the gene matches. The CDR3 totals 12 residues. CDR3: CASTGGSGELFF. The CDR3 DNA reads TGTGCCAGCACAGGGGGCAGCGGGGAGCTGTTTTTT. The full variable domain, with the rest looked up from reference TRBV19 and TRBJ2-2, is DGGITQSPKYLFRKEGQNVTLSCEQNLNHDAMYWYRQDPGQGLRLIYYSQIVNDFQKGDIAEGYSVSREKKESFPLTVTSAQKNPTAFYLCASTGGSGELFFGEGSRLTVL.

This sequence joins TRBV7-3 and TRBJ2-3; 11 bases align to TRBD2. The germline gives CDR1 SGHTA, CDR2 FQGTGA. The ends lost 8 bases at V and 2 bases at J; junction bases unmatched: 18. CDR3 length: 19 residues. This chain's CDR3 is CASPYRRLAGGLPTDTQYF. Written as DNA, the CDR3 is TGTGCCAGCCCATACCGCCGGCTAGCGGGGGGCCTTCCCACAGATACGCAGTATTTT.

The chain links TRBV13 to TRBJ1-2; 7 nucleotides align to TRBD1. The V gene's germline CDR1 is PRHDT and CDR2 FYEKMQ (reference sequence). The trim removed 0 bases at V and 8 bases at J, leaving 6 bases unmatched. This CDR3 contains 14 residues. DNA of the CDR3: TGTGCCAGCAGCTTAGGAGCCCGGACAGGAGGCTACACCTTC. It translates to CASSLGARTGGYTF.

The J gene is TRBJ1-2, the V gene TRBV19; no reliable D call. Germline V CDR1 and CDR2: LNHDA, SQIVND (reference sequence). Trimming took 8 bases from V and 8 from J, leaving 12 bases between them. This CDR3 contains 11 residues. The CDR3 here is CASSYGAGYTF. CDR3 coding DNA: TGTGCCAGTTCGTACGGAGCAGGCTACACCTTC.

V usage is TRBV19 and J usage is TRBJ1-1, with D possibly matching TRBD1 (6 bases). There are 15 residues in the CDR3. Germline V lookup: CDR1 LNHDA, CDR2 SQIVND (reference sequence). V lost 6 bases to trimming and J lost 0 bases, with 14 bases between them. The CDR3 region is CASRGFTGMNTEAFF. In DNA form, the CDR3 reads TGTGCCAGTAGGGGGTTTACAGGGATGAACACTGAAGCTTTCTTT.

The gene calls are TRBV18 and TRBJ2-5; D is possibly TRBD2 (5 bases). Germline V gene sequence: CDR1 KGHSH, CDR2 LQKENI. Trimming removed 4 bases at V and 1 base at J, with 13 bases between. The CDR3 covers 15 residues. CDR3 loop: CASSRAPGFQETQYF. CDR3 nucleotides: TGTGCCAGCTCACGGGCCCCGGGGTTCCAAGAGACCCAGTACTTC. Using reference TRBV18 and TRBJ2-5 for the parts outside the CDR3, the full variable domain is NAGVMQNPRHLVRRRGQEARLRCSPMKGHSHVYWYRQLPEEGLKFMVYLQKENIIDESGMPKERFSAEFPKEGPSILRIQQVVRGDSAAYFCASSRAPGFQETQYFGPGTRLLVL.

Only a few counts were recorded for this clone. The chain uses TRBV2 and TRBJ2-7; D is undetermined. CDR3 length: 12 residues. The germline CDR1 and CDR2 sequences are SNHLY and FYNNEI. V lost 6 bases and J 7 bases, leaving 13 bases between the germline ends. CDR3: CASSDPQREQYF. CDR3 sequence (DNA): TGTGCCAGCAGCGATCCCCAGAGGGAGCAGTACTTC.

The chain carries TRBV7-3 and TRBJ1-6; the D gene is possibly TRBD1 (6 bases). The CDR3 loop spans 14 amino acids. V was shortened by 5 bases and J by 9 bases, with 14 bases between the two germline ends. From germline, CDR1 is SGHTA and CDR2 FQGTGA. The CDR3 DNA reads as TGTGCCAGCAGCACAGGGATAGGGGGTTCACCCCTCCACTTT. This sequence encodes CASSTGIGGSPLHF. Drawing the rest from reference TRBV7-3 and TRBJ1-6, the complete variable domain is GAGVSQTPSNKVTEKGKYVELRCDPISGHTALYWYRQSLGQGPEFLIYFQGTGAADDSGLPNDRFFAVRPEGSVSTLKIQRTERGDSAVYLCASSTGIGGSPLHFGNGTRLTVT.

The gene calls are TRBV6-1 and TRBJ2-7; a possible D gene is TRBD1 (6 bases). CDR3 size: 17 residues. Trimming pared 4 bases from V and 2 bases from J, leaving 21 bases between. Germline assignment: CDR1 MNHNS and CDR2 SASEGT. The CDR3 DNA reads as TGTGCCAGCAGTGGTCACTTACAGGGTTCCGTTACCTACGAGCAGTACTTC. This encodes CASSGHLQGSVTYEQYF.

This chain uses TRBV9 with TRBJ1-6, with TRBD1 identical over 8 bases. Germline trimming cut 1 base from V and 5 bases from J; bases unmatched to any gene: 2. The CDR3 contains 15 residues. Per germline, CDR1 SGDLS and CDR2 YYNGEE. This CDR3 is CASSVTGGNNSPLHF. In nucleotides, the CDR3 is TGTGCCAGCAGCGTAACAGGGGGGAATAATTCACCCCTCCACTTT. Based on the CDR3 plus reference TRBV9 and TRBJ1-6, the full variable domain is DSGVTQTPKHLITATGQRVTLRCSPRSGDLSVYWYQQSLDQGLQFLIQYYNGEERAKGNILERFSAQQFPDLHSELNLSSLELGDSALYFCASSVTGGNNSPLHFGNGTRLTVT.

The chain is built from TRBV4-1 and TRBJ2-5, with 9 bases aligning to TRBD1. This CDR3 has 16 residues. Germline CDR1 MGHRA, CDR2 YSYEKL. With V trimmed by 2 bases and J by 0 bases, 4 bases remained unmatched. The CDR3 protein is CASSQLTGGYQETQYF. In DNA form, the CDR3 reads TGCGCCAGCAGCCAATTGACAGGGGGGTACCAAGAGACCCAGTACTTC.

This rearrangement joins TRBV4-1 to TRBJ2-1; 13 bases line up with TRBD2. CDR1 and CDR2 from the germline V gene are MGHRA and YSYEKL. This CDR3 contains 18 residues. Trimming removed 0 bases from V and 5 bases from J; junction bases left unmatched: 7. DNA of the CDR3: TGCGCCAGCAGCCAAGATCTGACTAGCGGGGGGCATAACAATGAGCAGTTCTTC. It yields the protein CASSQDLTSGGHNNEQFF.

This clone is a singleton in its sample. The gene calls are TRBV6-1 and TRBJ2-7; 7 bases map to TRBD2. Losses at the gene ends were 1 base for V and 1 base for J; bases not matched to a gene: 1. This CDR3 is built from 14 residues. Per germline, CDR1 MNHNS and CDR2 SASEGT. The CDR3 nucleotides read TGTGCCAGCAGTGAAGTAGCGGGTTCCTACGAGCAGTACTTC. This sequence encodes CASSEVAGSYEQYF.

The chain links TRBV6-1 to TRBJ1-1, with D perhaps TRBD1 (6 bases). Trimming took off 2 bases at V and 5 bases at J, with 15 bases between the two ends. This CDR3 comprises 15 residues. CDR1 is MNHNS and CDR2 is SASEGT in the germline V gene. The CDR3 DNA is TGTGCCAGCAGTGAATTGGGGGCAGAGAGGACTGAAGCTTTCTTT. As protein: CASSELGAERTEAFF.

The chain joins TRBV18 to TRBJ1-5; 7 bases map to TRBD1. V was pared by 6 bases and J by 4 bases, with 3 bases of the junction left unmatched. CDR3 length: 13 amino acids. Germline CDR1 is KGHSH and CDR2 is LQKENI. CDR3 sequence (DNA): TGTGCCAGCTCGCCGGACAGGAATCAGCCCCAGCATTTT. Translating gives CASSPDRNQPQHF.